A selection of T cell receptor beta chains follows, all from one sample in a study of cytomegalovirus exposure and HLA in healthy donors. Produced via immunoSEQ multiplex PCR; TCRdb's table is partial and in-frame only. The sample yields about 160,000 clones, about 86% seen once. The specimen sequenced was PBMCs. Receptor source: a woman aged 18-35 years in good health and CMV-seronegative. The CDR3 runs from the conserved cysteine through the conserved F or W. D genes are given only for firm matches. A row's size may be missing; if present it is once, few, many or a size class.

V: TRBV7-8
size: NA
J: TRBJ2-5
D: TRBD1
DNA: TGTGCCAGCAGCTCGGGACAGACGATACAAGAGACCCAGTACTTC
CDR3: CASSSGQTIQETQYF

V: TRBV9
size: NA
J: TRBJ1-3
D: NA
DNA: TGTGCCAGCAGCGAAACAGGGACTGGAAACACCATATATTTT
CDR3: CASSETGTGNTIYF

V: TRBV6-6
size: NA
J: TRBJ2-2
D: NA
DNA: TGTGCCAGCAGTTACTCGATTAGAGGAGGGGAGCTGTTTTTT
CDR3: CASSYSIRGGELFF

V: TRBV6-1
size: NA
J: TRBJ2-1
D: TRBD2
DNA: TGTGCCAGCAGTGCCTTAAGAGTATGGCGGGAGGGGAATGAGCAGTTCTTC
CDR3: CASSALRVWREGNEQFF

V: TRBV5-1
size: NA
J: TRBJ2-1
D: NA
DNA: TGCGCCAGCAGCTTGGGACAGGGACGGGGGAATGAGCAGTTCTTC
CDR3: CASSLGQGRGNEQFF

V: TRBV12-5
size: NA
J: TRBJ1-5
D: NA
DNA: TGTGCTAGTGGTTTGGTCGCGGGGAGTGGGCAGCCCCAGCATTTT
CDR3: CASGLVAGSGQPQHF

V: TRBV5-1
size: NA
J: TRBJ1-2
D: NA
DNA: TGCGCCAGCAGCCGAACAGTCTCCTCGAGCTATGGCTACACCTTC
CDR3: CASSRTVSSSYGYTF

V: TRBV7-2
size: NA
J: TRBJ2-2
D: NA
DNA: TGTGCCAGCAGCTTAGGCCGCAGGGTTATAGCCGGGGAGCTGTTTTTT
CDR3: CASSLGRRVIAGELFF

V: TRBV5-4
size: NA
J: TRBJ2-2
D: NA
DNA: TGTGCCAGCAGCCCGTCGGCAGGCGGGGAGCTGTTTTTT
CDR3: CASSPSAGGELFF

V: TRBV5-1
size: NA
J: TRBJ1-2
D: NA
DNA: TGCGCCAGCAGCTTGGGGGTACAGGGACGCGGCTACACCTTC
CDR3: CASSLGVQGRGYTF

V: TRBV5-6
size: NA
J: TRBJ2-7
D: NA
DNA: TGTGCCAGCAGCTTGTTGGGAGCGAACTACGAGCAGTACTTC
CDR3: CASSLLGANYEQYF

V: TRBV2
size: NA
J: TRBJ2-2
D: NA
DNA: TGTGCCAGCAGTGTCGAAGCGGCGAACACCGGGGAGCTGTTTTTT
CDR3: CASSVEAANTGELFF

V: TRBV6-4
size: NA
J: TRBJ2-1
D: TRBD2
DNA: TGTGCCAGCAGTGACGAGCTAGCGGGGGAGCAGTTCTTC
CDR3: CASSDELAGEQFF

V: TRBV30
size: NA
J: TRBJ1-1
D: NA
DNA: TGTGCCTGGAGTCGTTGGGCTTTGAACACTGAAGCTTTCTTT
CDR3: CAWSRWALNTEAFF

V: TRBV7-2
size: few
J: TRBJ1-1
D: NA
DNA: TGTGCCAGCAGTGATGAAAGGGGATACACTGAAGCTTTCTTT
CDR3: CASSDERGYTEAFF

V: TRBV19
size: NA
J: TRBJ1-2
D: NA
DNA: TGTGCCAGTAGTATAAACGGTTATTGGAGGGCAGGCGAAATAGCTAACTATGGCTACACCTTC
CDR3: CASSINGYWRAGEIANYGYTF

V: TRBV5-6
size: NA
J: TRBJ1-2
D: NA
DNA: TGTGCCAGCAGCTTGGCCTGGGGACATGCTAACTATGGCTACACCTTC
CDR3: CASSLAWGHANYGYTF

V: TRBV7-9
size: NA
J: TRBJ1-2
D: NA
DNA: TGTGCCAGCAGCTTAGGGTTCGGGGTTCATTATGGCTACACCTTC
CDR3: CASSLGFGVHYGYTF

V: TRBV19
size: NA
J: TRBJ1-1
D: NA
DNA: TGTGCCAGCTCGACAGGTCTGAACACTGAAGCTTTCTTT
CDR3: CASSTGLNTEAFF

V: TRBV5-6
size: NA
J: TRBJ1-1
D: NA
DNA: TGTGCCAGCAGCTTGGCGCAGGGGTGGATGAACACTGAAGCTTTCTTT
CDR3: CASSLAQGWMNTEAFF

V: TRBV7-9
size: once
J: TRBJ2-1
D: NA
DNA: TGTGCCAGCAGCCTCCCGGGTGCGATGCTAACCAATGAGCAGTTCTTC
CDR3: CASSLPGAMLTNEQFF

V: TRBV7-8
size: NA
J: TRBJ2-5
D: TRBD1
DNA: TGTGCCAGCAGCTTATCAGGACAGGGGGGAGAGACCCAGTACTTC
CDR3: CASSLSGQGGETQYF

V: TRBV6-4
size: NA
J: TRBJ1-5
D: NA
DNA: TGTGCCAGCAGTAGCCAGGGAAATCAGCCCCAGCATTTT
CDR3: CASSSQGNQPQHF

V: TRBV7-9
size: NA
J: TRBJ1-1
D: NA
DNA: TGTGCCAGCAGCTTAAGGGGCGAGGACACTGAAGCTTTCTTT
CDR3: CASSLRGEDTEAFF

V: TRBV5-1
size: NA
J: TRBJ2-7
D: NA
DNA: TGCGCCAGCAGCACTGGAGGGTACGAGCAGTACTTC
CDR3: CASSTGGYEQYF

V: TRBV5-1
size: NA
J: TRBJ2-5
D: NA
DNA: TGCGCCAGGGATGAGGCGGTGACCATTCATGGCGAGACCCAGTACTTC
CDR3: CARDEAVTIHGETQYF

V: TRBV18
size: NA
J: TRBJ2-2
D: NA
DNA: TGTGCCAGCTCACCACTAGCCGGTAGCACCACCGGGGAGCTGTTTTTT
CDR3: CASSPLAGSTTGELFF

V: TRBV30
size: NA
J: TRBJ2-5
D: TRBD2
DNA: TGTGCCTGGAGTGCCCCTAGCGGGGGCCGAGAGACCCAGTACTTC
CDR3: CAWSAPSGGRETQYF

V: TRBV6-5
size: NA
J: TRBJ2-4
D: NA
DNA: TGTGCCAGCAGTTGGAGGGGGCCTCCTCCTGAAAACATTCAGTACTTC
CDR3: CASSWRGPPPENIQYF

V: TRBV27
size: NA
J: TRBJ1-6
D: NA
DNA: TGTGCCAGCCCCGGACAGACAAATTCACCCCTCCACTTT
CDR3: CASPGQTNSPLHF

V: TRBV5-1
size: NA
J: TRBJ1-4
D: NA
DNA: TGCGCCAGCAGCTTGTTTGAGGAGGGAGAAAAACTGTTTTTT
CDR3: CASSLFEEGEKLFF

V: TRBV19
size: NA
J: TRBJ2-5
D: TRBD2
DNA: TGTGCCAGTAGTAGTAGCGGGGGGGAAGAGACCCAGTACTTC
CDR3: CASSSSGGEETQYF

V: TRBV27
size: NA
J: TRBJ2-7
D: TRBD1
DNA: TGTGCCAGCAGTTTTGGAGGACAGGGTTCCTACGAGCAGTACTTC
CDR3: CASSFGGQGSYEQYF

V: TRBV2
size: NA
J: TRBJ1-1
D: TRBD1
DNA: TGTGCCAGCATTAGGACAGGTAGTGGCACTGAAGCTTTCTTT
CDR3: CASIRTGSGTEAFF

V: TRBV5-1
size: once
J: TRBJ1-2
D: TRBD1
DNA: TGCGCCAGCAGCTTGGAGACAATTCGTACGGGACAGCGGGACTATGGCTACACCTTC
CDR3: CASSLETIRTGQRDYGYTF

V: TRBV27
size: NA
J: TRBJ2-1
D: TRBD2
DNA: TGTGCCAGCAGTTGGTCCGGGACTAGCACCTACAATGAGCAGTTCTTC
CDR3: CASSWSGTSTYNEQFF